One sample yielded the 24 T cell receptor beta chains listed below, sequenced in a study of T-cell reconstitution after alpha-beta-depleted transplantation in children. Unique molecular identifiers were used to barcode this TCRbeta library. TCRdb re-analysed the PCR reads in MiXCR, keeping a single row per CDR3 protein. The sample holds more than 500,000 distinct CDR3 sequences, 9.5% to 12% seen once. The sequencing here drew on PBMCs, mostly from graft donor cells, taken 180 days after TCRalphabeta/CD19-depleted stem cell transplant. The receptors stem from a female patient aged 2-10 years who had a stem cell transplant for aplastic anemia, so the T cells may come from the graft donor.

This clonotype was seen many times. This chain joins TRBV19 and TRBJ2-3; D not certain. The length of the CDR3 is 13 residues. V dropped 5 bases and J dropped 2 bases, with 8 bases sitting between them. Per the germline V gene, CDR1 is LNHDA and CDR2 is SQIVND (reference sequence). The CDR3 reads CASSAVLTDTQYF. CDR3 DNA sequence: TGTGCCAGTAGTGCAGTCCTCACAGATACGCAGTATTTT.

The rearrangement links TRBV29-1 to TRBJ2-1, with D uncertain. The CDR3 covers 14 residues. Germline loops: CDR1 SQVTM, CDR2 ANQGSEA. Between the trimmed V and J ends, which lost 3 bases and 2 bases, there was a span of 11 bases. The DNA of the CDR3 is TGCAGCGTTGACAAGAGAGAGCCCTACAATGAGCAGTTCTTC. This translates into CSVDKREPYNEQFF.

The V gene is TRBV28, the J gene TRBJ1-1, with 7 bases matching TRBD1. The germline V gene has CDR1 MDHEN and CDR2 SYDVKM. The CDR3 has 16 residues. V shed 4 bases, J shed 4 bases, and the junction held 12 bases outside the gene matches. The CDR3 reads CASSSTSGTAATEAFF. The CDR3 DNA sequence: TGTGCCAGCAGTTCAACCTCCGGGACAGCTGCCACTGAAGCTTTCTTT. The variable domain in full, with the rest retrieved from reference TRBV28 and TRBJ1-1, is DVKVTQSSRYLVKRTGEKVFLECVQDMDHENMFWYRQDPGLGLRLIYFSYDVKMKEKGDIPEGYSVSREKKERFSLILESASTNQTSMYLCASSSTSGTAATEAFFGQGTRLTVV.

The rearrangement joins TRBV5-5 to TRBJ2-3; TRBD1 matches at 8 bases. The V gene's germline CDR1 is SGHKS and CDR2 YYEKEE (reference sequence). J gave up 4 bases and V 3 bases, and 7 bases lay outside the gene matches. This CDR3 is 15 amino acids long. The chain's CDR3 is CASSWDRRSADTQYF. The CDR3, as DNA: TGTGCCAGCAGCTGGGACAGGCGTTCCGCAGATACGCAGTATTTT. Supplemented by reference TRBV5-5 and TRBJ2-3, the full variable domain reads DAGVTQSPTHLIKTRGQQVTLRCSPISGHKSVSWYQQVLGQGPQFIFQYYEKEERGRGNFPDRFSARQFPNYSSELNVNALLLGDSALYLCASSWDRRSADTQYFGPGTRLTVL.

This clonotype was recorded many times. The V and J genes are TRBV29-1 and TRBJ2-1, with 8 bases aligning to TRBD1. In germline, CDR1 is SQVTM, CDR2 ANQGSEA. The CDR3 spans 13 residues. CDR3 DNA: TGCAGGGCCGGACAGGGTACCCCCAATGAGCAGTTCTTC. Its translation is CRAGQGTPNEQFF.

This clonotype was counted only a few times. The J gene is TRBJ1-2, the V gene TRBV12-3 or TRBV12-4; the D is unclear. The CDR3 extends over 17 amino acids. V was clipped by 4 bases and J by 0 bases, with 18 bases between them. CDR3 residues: CASSSYPYSATNYGYTF. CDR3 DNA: TGTGCCAGCAGTTCTTACCCATACAGCGCAACTAACTATGGCTACACCTTC.

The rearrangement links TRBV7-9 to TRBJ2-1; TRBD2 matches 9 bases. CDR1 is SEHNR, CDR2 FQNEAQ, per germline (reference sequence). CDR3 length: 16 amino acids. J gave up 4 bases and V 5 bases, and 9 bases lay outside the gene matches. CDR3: CASSQRVREGYNEQFF. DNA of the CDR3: TGTGCCAGCAGCCAGAGGGTGCGGGAGGGATACAATGAGCAGTTCTTC.

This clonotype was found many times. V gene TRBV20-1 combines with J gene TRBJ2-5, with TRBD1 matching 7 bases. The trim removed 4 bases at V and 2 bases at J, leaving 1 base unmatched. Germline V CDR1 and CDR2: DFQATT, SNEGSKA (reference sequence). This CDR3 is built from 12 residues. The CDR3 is CSATQGQETQYF. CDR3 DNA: TGCAGTGCTACACAGGGGCAAGAGACCCAGTACTTC.

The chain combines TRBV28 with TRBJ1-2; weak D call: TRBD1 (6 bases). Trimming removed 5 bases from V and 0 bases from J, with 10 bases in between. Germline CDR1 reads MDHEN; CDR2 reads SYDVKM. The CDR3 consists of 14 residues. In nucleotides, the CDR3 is TGTGCCAGCAGTCTCGACAGGCCTAACTATGGCTACACCTTC. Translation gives CASSLDRPNYGYTF.

The CDR3 here is CASSYWTGVAGELFF. CDR3 bases: TGTGCCAGCAGTTACTGGACAGGGGTGGCCGGGGAGCTGTTTTTT. This chain connects TRBV6-5 to TRBJ2-2, with TRBD1 matching over 9 bases. Germline V gene sequence: CDR1 MNHEY, CDR2 SVGAGI. This CDR3 is built from 15 residues. The V gene end was trimmed by 1 base and the J gene end by 6 bases; junction bases not matched to a gene: 3.

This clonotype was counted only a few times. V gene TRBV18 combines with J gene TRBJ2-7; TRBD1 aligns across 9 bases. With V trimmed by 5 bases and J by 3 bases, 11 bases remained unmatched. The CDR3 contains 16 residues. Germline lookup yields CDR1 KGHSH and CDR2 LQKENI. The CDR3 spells CASSTLQGASIYEQYF. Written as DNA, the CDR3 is TGTGCCAGCTCAACCCTACAGGGGGCGAGTATCTACGAGCAGTACTTC. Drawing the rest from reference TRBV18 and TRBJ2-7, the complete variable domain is NAGVMQNPRHLVRRRGQEARLRCSPMKGHSHVYWYRQLPEEGLKFMVYLQKENIIDESGMPKERFSAEFPKEGPSILRIQQVVRGDSAAYFCASSTLQGASIYEQYFGPGTRLTVT.

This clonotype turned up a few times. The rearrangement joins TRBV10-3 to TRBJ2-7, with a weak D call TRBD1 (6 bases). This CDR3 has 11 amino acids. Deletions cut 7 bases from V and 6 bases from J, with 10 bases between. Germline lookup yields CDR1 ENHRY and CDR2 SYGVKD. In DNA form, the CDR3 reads TGTGCCATCAAGGGGGATGGCGAGCAGTACGTC. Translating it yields CAIKGDGEQYV.

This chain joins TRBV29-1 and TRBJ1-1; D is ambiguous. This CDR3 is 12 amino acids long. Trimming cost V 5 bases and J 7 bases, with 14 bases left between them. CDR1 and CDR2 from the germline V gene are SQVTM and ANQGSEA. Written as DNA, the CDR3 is TGCAGCGTTTCCGACGGATACCTTGAAGCTTTCTTT. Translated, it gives CSVSDGYLEAFF.

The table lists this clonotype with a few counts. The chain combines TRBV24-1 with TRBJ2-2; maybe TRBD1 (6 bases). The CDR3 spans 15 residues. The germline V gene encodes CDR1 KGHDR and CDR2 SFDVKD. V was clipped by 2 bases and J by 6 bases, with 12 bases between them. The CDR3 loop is CATSDWGWGPGELFF. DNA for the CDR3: TGTGCCACCAGTGATTGGGGCTGGGGGCCCGGGGAGCTGTTTTTT.

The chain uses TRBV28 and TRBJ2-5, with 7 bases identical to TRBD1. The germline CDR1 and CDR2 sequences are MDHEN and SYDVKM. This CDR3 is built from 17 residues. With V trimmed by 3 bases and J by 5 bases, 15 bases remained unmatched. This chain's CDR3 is CASSFPQGGPPRETQYF. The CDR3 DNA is TGTGCCAGCAGTTTCCCCCAAGGGGGCCCCCCGAGGGAGACCCAGTACTTC.

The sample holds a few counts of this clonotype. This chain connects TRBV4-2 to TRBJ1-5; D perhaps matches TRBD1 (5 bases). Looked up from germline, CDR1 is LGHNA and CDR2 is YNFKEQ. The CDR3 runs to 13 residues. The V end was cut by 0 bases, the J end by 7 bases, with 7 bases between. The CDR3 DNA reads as TGTGCCAGCAGCCAAGAAGGGGACCAGCCCCAGCATTTT. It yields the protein CASSQEGDQPQHF.

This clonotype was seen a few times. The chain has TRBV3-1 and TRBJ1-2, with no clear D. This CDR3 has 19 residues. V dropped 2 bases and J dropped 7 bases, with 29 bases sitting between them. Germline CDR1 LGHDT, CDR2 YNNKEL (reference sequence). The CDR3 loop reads CASSQRSPQQGREMSGYTF. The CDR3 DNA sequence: TGTGCCAGCAGCCAAAGATCACCCCAGCAAGGCCGCGAGATGAGTGGCTACACCTTC.

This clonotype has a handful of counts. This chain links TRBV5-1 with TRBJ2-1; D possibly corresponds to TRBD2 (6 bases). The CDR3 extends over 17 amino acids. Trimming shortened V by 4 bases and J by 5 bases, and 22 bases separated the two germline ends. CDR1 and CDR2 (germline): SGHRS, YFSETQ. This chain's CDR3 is CASSPSGYRTTHNEQFF. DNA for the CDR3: TGCGCCAGCAGCCCCTCAGGCTATCGGACTACTCACAATGAGCAGTTCTTC.

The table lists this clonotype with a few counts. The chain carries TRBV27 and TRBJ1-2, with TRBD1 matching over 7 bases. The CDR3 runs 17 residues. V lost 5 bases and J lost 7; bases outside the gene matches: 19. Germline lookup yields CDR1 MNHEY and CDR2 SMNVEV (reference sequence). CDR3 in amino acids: CASSPLLTGKGLRGYTF. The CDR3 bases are TGTGCCAGCAGTCCATTGCTGACAGGGAAAGGACTTCGTGGCTACACCTTC.

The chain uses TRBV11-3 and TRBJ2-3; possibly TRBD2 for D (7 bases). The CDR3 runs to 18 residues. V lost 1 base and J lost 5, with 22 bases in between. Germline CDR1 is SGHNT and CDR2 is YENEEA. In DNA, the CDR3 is TGTGCCAGCAGCTTAGTGGGGGCGTCGGGAGGCCGGGGAGATACGCAGTATTTT. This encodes CASSLVGASGGRGDTQYF.

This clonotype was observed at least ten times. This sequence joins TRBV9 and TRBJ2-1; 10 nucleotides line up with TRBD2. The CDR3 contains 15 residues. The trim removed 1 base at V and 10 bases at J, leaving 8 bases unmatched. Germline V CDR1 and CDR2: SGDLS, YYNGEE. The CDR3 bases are TGTGCCAGCAGCGTACAGCGGGAGGGCCTAGGAGAGCAGTTCTTC. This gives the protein CASSVQREGLGEQFF.

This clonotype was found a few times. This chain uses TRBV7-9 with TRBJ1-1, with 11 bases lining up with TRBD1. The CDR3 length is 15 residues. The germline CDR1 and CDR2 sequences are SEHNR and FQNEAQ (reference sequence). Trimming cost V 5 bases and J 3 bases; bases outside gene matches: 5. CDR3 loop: CASSPWDRGDTEAFF. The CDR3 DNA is TGTGCCAGCAGCCCTTGGGACAGGGGGGACACTGAAGCTTTCTTT.

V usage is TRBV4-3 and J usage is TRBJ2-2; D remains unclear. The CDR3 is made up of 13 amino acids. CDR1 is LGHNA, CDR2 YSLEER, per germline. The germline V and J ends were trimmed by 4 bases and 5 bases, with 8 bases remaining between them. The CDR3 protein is CASSRPGTGELFF. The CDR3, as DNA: TGCGCCAGCAGCCGTCCCGGTACCGGGGAGCTGTTTTTT.

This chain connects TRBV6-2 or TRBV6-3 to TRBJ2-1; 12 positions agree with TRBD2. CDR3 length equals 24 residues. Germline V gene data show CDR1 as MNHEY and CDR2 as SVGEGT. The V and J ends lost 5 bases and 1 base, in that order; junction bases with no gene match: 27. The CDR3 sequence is CASSPWGLAGPPGDPKESYNEQFF. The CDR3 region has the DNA TGTGCCAGCAGTCCCTGGGGACTAGCGGGTCCACCTGGGGATCCAAAAGAGTCCTACAATGAGCAGTTCTTC.